This TCR beta chain was identified during a study of Graves' ophthalmopathy and Graves' hyperthyroidism. Germline CDR1 reads ENHRY; CDR2 reads SYGVKD. This CDR3 comprises 17 residues. J was trimmed by 1 base and V by 2 bases; bases with no gene match: 10. RNA transcripts were the source from which TCR beta CDR3 regions were amplified. Second-round multiplex PCR came after a first-round RT-PCR that employed HTBI primers. TCRdb re-called the multiplex PCR reads through MiXCR, storing one row per CDR3 protein. The data contain around 670,000 distinct CDR3 sequences, around 40% of them singletons. The chain recombines TRBV10-3 with TRBJ1-2; TRBD1 matches at 7 bases. The source is an adult man with Graves' ophthalmopathy. Material for sequencing was peripheral blood. Here the CDR3 reads CAISENWPGGNNYGYTF. The CDR3 region has the DNA TGTGCCATCAGTGAGAATTGGCCAGGGGGAAATAACTATGGCTACACCTTC.